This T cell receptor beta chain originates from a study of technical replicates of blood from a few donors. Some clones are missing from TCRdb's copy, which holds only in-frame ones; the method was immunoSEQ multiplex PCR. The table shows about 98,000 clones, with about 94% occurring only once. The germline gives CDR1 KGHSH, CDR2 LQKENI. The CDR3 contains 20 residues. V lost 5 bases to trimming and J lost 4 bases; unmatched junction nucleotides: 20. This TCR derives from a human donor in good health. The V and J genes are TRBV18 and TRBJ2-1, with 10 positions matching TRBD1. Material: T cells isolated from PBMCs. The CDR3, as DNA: TGTGCCAGCTCAAGAAGACAGGGGGCTCCTGGAGACACTTCGTACAATGAGCAGTTCTTC. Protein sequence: CASSRRQGAPGDTSYNEQFF.